This TCR beta chain stems from a study of blood T cell repertoires in COVID-19. Across the study: COVID-19 samples collected from the United States, Italy and Spain covered acute and convalescent phases.

In the original workflow: Reference gene primer amplification in the assay estimated nucleated cell counts. The data were produced by immunoSEQ multiplex PCR, yet TCRdb's version contains in-frame clones alone and is incomplete. The V and J calls and clone size come from that table; D and trimming were worked out from the DNA. In the table there are around 150,000 clones, approximately 90% of which are singletons. Trimming removed 4 bases from V and 5 bases from J; junction bases left unmatched: 3. Germline loops: CDR1 MDHEN, CDR2 SYDVKM. The CDR3 extends over 15 amino acids. Sequences were obtained from peripheral blood. The rearrangement links TRBV28 to TRBJ2-7, with TRBD2 identical over 15 bases. The sequence came from a man aged 25-45 years with COVID-19, enrolled during active disease. The CDR3 here is CASSSRTSGRDEQYF. The CDR3 DNA reads as TGTGCCAGCAGTTCCCGGACTAGCGGGAGGGACGAGCAGTACTTC.